Listed below are T cell receptor beta chains from one sample, sequenced in a study of regulatory T cells in long-lasting Graves disease. TCRdb ran MiXCR on the multiplex PCR reads and lists one entry per CDR3 protein. The table shows approximately 360,000 distinct CDR3 sequences, with about 12% occurring only once. These sequences were also reported in another study, on T cells in Graves' hyperthyroidism and ophthalmopathy.

The specimen was peripheral blood mononuclear cells (PBMCs), collected at new diagnosis, from a patient treated with antithyroid drugs. These receptors came from a woman aged 18-35 years with Graves disease. Both conserved end residues are part of each CDR3. The order of the fields is V gene, D gene, J gene, clone size, CDR3 protein, CDR3 DNA. A D gene is named only where the DNA matches it firmly. A clone size is listed for some rows: how often the clone was seen (once, few, many), or a class if it is expanded.

>TRBV6-1|TRBD1|TRBJ1-5|many
CASRGTVNSNQPQHF
TGTGCCAGCAGAGGGACAGTAAATAGCAATCAGCCCCAGCATTTT
>TRBV15|TRBD2|TRBJ2-1|.
CATSGGSGRAREQFF
TGTGCCACCAGCGGGGGTAGCGGGAGGGCCAGAGAGCAGTTCTTC
>TRBV11-2|.|TRBJ2-7|many
CASSLVGGDSASYEQYF
TGTGCCAGCAGCTTAGTGGGGGGAGACTCCGCCTCCTACGAGCAGTACTTC
>TRBV30|.|TRBJ1-1|many
CAWSQTVATEAFF
TGTGCCTGGAGTCAGACTGTTGCCACTGAAGCTTTCTTT
>TRBV7-9|.|TRBJ1-2|few
CASSLGQGTNYGYTF
TGTGCCAGCAGCTTAGGGCAGGGGACTAACTATGGCTACACCTTC
>TRBV5-1|.|TRBJ2-7|many
CASSLADGEQYF
TGCGCCAGCAGCTTGGCCGACGGCGAGCAGTACTTC
>TRBV27|.|TRBJ1-6|many
CASSLYLADNSPLHF
TGTGCCAGCAGTTTATATTTGGCGGATAATTCACCCCTCCACTTT
>TRBV7-2|TRBD2|TRBJ2-3|many
CASSLAGLALVADTQYF
TGTGCCAGCAGCTTAGCGGGACTAGCTTTAGTGGCAGATACGCAGTATTTT
>TRBV18|.|TRBJ1-6|few
CASSPPGGTYNSPLHF
TGTGCCAGCTCACCACCGGGTGGTACTTATAATTCACCCCTCCACTTT
>TRBV19|TRBD1|TRBJ1-5|few
CASSIQGAVGQPQHF
TGTGCCAGTAGTATTCAGGGGGCCGTAGGTCAGCCCCAGCATTTT
>TRBV6-1|TRBD1|TRBJ2-7|.
CASRRTGWANYEQYF
TGTGCCAGCAGAAGGACAGGGTGGGCCAACTACGAGCAGTACTTC
>TRBV7-9|.|TRBJ2-2|many
CASSLVGQGGTGELFF
TGTGCCAGCAGCTTAGTCGGGCAGGGGGGCACCGGGGAGCTGTTTTTT
>TRBV7-9|TRBD2|TRBJ2-7|many
CASSSRWTSGYEQYF
TGTGCCAGCAGCTCAAGGTGGACTAGCGGCTACGAGCAGTACTTC
>TRBV20-1|TRBD2|TRBJ2-1|many
CSARIDILAGLYEQFF
TGCAGTGCTAGGATAGATATACTAGCGGGACTCTATGAGCAGTTCTTC
>TRBV20-1|.|TRBJ2-4|few
CSARDLRGNENIQYF
TGCAGTGCTAGAGATCTCAGGGGTAACGAAAACATTCAGTACTTC
>TRBV20-1|.|TRBJ1-1|many
CSARDGGFTEAFF
TGCAGTGCTAGGGACGGAGGTTTCACTGAAGCTTTCTTT
>TRBV7-2|.|TRBJ2-1|few
CASSLEVRRLAYNERFF
TGTGCCAGCAGCTTAGAGGTCCGCAGGCTCGCCTACAATGAGCGGTTCTTC
>TRBV20-1|TRBD2|TRBJ2-3|many
CSARTSGSWGTDTQYF
TGCAGTGCTAGGACTAGCGGGAGCTGGGGCACAGATACGCAGTATTTT
>TRBV9|TRBD2|TRBJ2-2|many
CASSPPGLARTGELFF
TGTGCCAGCAGCCCCCCGGGACTAGCAAGAACCGGGGAGCTGTTTTTT
>TRBV5-1|.|TRBJ2-5|.
CASSHRAGLAGETQYF
TGCGCCAGCAGCCATCGGGCGGGGTTAGCAGGAGAGACCCAGTACTTC
>TRBV7-3|.|TRBJ2-1|many
CASSPTGSKTNEQFF
TGTGCCAGCAGCCCAACAGGATCCAAGACCAATGAGCAGTTCTTC
>TRBV27|.|TRBJ2-7|.
CASSPQIDRSLSYEQYF
TGTGCCAGCAGTCCACAAATCGACAGATCCCTCTCCTACGAGCAGTACTTC
>TRBV5-1|TRBD2|TRBJ2-6|.
CASSLMVAGGSGANVLTF
TGCGCCAGCAGCTTGATGGTAGCGGGAGGCTCTGGGGCCAACGTCCTGACTTTC
>TRBV4-3|TRBD2|TRBJ2-1|few
CASSQDLPGGASGLAYNEQFF
TGCGCCAGCAGCCAAGATCTTCCCGGGGGTGCTAGCGGGTTGGCTTACAATGAGCAGTTCTTC
>TRBV7-3|.|TRBJ2-3|few
CASSEGEAGDAQYF
TGTGCCAGCAGCGAAGGGGAGGCCGGAGATGCGCAGTATTTT
>TRBV5-1|.|TRBJ1-4|few
CASSLAGGEEKLFF
TGCGCCAGCAGCTTGGCCGGGGGCGAGGAAAAACTGTTTTTT
>TRBV6-1|.|TRBJ2-6|.
CASSYTDRSGANVLTF
TGTGCCAGCAGTTATACGGACAGATCTGGGGCCAACGTCCTGACTTTC
>TRBV12-3/TRBV12-4|.|TRBJ2-1|many
CASSGDAYNEQFF
TGTGCCAGCAGTGGGGACGCCTACAATGAGCAGTTCTTC
>TRBV24-1|.|TRBJ2-3|many
CATSDSGQLGNTDTQYF
TGTGCCACCAGTGACTCCGGACAGCTGGGAAACACAGATACGCAGTATTTT
>TRBV12-3/TRBV12-4|.|TRBJ1-3|few
CASSLGRLVSGNTIYF
TGTGCCAGCAGTCTGGGACGGCTAGTCTCTGGAAACACCATATATTTT
>TRBV3-1|.|TRBJ1-1|many
CATRGGGGAFF
TGTGCCACCCGGGGCGGTGGAGGAGCTTTCTTT
>TRBV6-1|.|TRBJ1-1|many
CASSPMGLMNTEAFF
TGTGCCAGCAGTCCCATGGGGCTTATGAACACTGAAGCTTTCTTT
>TRBV4-2|.|TRBJ2-3|.
CASSQVGSDTQYF
TGTGCCAGCAGCCAAGTTGGGAGCGATACGCAGTATTTT
>TRBV7-9|.|TRBJ2-2|few
CASSPLWGNGGTGELFF
TGTGCCAGCAGCCCCTTATGGGGGAACGGCGGCACCGGGGAGCTGTTTTTT
>TRBV6-2/TRBV6-3|.|TRBJ1-2|many
CASSYWQSRGYTF
TGTGCCAGCAGTTATTGGCAGAGCCGGGGCTACACCTTC
>TRBV6-2/TRBV6-3|TRBD2|TRBJ2-3|.
CASSSGTSHPTDTQYF
TGTGCCAGCAGTTCAGGGACTAGCCACCCCACAGATACGCAGTATTTT